Following are 3 T cell receptor beta chains from one sample sequenced in a study of blood T cell repertoires in COVID-19. TCRdb's copy holds only in-frame clones and misses some; the assay was immunoSEQ multiplex PCR. The table shows more than 150,000 clones, with roughly 76% occurring only once. Sequencing input: peripheral blood. The receptors derive from a woman aged 80 or over with COVID-19, enrolled during active disease.

The gene calls are TRBV7-9 and TRBJ2-7; TRBD1 aligns across 9 bases. The V and J ends lost 3 bases and 3 bases, in that order; junction bases with no gene match: 6. The germline gives CDR1 SEHNR, CDR2 FQNEAQ (reference sequence). CDR3 size: 15 residues. CDR3 nucleotides: TGTGCCAGCAGCTTCCCACAGGGGGCAGGCTACGAGCAGTACTTC. Translation gives CASSFPQGAGYEQYF.

V and J are TRBV18 and TRBJ2-3; 7 nucleotides line up with TRBD2. The length of the CDR3 is 15 residues. V shed 2 bases, J shed 3 bases, and the junction held 5 bases outside the gene matches. The germline CDR1 and CDR2 sequences are KGHSH and LQKENI. The CDR3 loop reads CASSPSSGITDTQYF. CDR3 nucleotide sequence: TGTGCCAGCTCACCATCCAGCGGGATTACAGATACGCAGTATTTT.

The chain uses TRBV5-1 and TRBJ2-7, with a tentative D call TRBD2 (5 bases). The CDR3 extends over 12 amino acids. V shed 7 bases and J shed 1 base, with 9 bases lying between them. Germline CDR1 is SGHRS and CDR2 is YFSETQ. CDR3 bases: TGCGCCAGCCGGACTGATTCCTACGAGCAGTACTTC. Amino acids: CASRTDSYEQYF.